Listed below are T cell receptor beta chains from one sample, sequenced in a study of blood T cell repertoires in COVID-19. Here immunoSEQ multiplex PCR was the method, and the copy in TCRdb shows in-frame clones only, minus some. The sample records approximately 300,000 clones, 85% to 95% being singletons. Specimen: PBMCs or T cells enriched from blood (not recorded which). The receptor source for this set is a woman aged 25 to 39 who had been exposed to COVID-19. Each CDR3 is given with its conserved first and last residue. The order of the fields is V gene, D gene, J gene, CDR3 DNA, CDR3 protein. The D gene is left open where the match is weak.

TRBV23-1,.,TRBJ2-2,TGCGCCAGCAGTCAATCTGGCTCAGATACGAACACCGGGGAGCTGTTTTTT,CASSQSGSDTNTGELFF
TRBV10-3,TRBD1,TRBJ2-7,TGTGCCATCAGTGTGGGACAGGGCACCTACGAGCAGTACTTC,CAISVGQGTYEQYF
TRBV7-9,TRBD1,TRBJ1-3,TGTGCCAGCAGCTCGGGACAGGGGGCCGGAAACACCATATATTTT,CASSSGQGAGNTIYF
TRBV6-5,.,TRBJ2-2,TGTGCCAGCAGTTACTCGTTTCCGTCCGGGGAGCTGTTTTTT,CASSYSFPSGELFF
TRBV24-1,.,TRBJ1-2,TGTGCCACCAGTGATACCGTTAAACGGGGCTACACCTTC,CATSDTVKRGYTF
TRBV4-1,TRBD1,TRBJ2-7,TGCGCCAGCAGCCAAGACATATTAGAGGGGGCCTACTACGAGCAGTACTTC,CASSQDILEGAYYEQYF
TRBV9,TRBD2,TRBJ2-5,TGTGCCAGCAGCGTTAGCGGGGGGGGAGAGACCCAGTACTTC,CASSVSGGGETQYF
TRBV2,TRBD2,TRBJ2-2,TGTGCCAGCAGTGACGCCCTAGCGGGGGCGAACACCGGGGAGCTGTTTTTT,CASSDALAGANTGELFF
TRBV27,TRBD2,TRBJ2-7,TGTGCCAGCAGTTTATCTTGGAGGCGGGGGAGCTCCTACGAGCAGTACTTC,CASSLSWRRGSSYEQYF
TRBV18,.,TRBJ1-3,TGTGCCAGCTCACCAGGTGGGACTCTAAGCTCTGGAAACACCATATATTTT,CASSPGGTLSSGNTIYF
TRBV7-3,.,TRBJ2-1,TGTGCCAGCAGCCCCGCCCCCGGGAGAAGAAATGAGCAGTTCTTC,CASSPAPGRRNEQFF
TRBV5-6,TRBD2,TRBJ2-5,TGTGCCAGCAGCTGGGGAATAGCGGGGGGGCGAGAGACCCAGTACTTC,CASSWGIAGGRETQYF
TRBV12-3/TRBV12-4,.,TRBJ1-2,TGTGCCAGCAGTACTATAAACAGGGTCGGCTACACCTTC,CASSTINRVGYTF
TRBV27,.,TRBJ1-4,TGTGCCAGCAGTTTATCCCACCCCTCGGAGGGAAAACTGTTTTTT,CASSLSHPSEGKLFF
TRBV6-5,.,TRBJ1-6,TGTGCCAGCACTTTTGGCAGGGATTCACCCCTCCACTTT,CASTFGRDSPLHF
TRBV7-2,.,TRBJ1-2,TGTGCCAGCAGCTCGAGAATAGCCAACTATGGCTACACCTTC,CASSSRIANYGYTF